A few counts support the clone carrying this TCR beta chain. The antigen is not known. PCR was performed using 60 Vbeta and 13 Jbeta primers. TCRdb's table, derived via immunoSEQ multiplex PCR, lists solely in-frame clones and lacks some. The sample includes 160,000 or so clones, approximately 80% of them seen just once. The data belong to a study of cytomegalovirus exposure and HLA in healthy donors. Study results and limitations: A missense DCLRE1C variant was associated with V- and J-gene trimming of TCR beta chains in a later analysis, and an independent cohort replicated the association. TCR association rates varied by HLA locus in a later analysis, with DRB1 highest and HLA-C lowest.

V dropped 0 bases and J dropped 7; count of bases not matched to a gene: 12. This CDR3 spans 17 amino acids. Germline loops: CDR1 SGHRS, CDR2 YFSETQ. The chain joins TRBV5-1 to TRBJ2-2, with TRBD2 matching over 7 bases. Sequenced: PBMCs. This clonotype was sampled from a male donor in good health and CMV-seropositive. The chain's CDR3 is CASSLGAQRDKLGELFF. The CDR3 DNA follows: TGCGCCAGCAGCTTGGGAGCCCAGCGGGATAAGCTCGGGGAGCTGTTTTTT.